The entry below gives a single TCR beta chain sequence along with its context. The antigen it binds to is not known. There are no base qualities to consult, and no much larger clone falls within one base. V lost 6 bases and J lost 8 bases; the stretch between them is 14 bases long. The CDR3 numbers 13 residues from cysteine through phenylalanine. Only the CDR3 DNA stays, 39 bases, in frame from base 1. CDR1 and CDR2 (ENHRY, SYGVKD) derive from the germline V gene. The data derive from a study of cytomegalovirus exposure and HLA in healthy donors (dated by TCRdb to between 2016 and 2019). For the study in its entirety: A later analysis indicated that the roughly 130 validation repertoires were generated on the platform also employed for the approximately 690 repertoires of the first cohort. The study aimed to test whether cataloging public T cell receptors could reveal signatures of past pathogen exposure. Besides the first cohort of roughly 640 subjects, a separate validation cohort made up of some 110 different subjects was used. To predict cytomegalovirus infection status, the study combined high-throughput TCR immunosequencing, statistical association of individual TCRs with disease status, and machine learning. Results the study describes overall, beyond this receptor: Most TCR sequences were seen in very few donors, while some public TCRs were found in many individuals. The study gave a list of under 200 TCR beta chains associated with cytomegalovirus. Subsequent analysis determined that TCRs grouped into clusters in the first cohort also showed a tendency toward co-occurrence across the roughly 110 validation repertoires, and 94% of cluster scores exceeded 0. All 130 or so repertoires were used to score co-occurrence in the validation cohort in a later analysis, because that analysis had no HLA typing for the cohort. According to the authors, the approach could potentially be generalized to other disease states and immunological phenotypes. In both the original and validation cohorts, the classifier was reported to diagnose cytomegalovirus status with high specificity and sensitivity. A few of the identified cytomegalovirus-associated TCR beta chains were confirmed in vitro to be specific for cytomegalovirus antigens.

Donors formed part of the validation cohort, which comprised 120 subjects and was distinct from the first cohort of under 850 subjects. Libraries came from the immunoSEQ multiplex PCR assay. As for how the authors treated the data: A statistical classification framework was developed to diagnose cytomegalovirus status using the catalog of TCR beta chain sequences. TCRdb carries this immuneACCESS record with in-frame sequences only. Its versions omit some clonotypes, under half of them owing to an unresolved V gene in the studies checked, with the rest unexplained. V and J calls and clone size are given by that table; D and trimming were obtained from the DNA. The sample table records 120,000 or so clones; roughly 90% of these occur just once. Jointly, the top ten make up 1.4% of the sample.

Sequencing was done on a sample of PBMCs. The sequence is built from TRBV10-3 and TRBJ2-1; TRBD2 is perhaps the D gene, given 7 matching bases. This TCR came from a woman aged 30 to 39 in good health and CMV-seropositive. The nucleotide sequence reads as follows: TGTGCCATCAGGGGGGCTAGCGGCGATGAGCAGTTCTTC. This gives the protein CAIRGASGDEQFF.